This TCR beta chain was obtained from a study of identical twins. TCRdb passed the 5' RACE reads through MiXCR, listing each CDR3 protein once. The repertoire holds about 530,000 distinct CDR3 sequences, with about a fifth as singletons. The germline gives CDR1 SGHRS, CDR2 YFSETQ. V gave up 4 bases and J gave up 1 base; unmatched junction bases: 6. CDR3 length equals 16 residues. Notes on this clonotype: Its antigen is undetermined.

General observations from the study: Abundant cord blood beta clonotypes carried fewer insertions; memory repertoires showed none. Findings came from cross-sectional statistics, without long-term follow-up of donors.

The same specimen was also included in a second study, on yellow fever vaccine responses in identical twins.

The rearrangement links TRBV5-1 to TRBJ2-5; TRBD2 matches 11 bases. The sequence came from a woman between 18 and 29 years old in good health. Material: CD4+ T cells sorted from blood. The CDR3 region is CASSLGGLAVQETQYF. CDR3 in DNA: TGCGCCAGCAGCCTCGGGGGACTAGCGGTCCAAGAGACCCAGTACTTC.